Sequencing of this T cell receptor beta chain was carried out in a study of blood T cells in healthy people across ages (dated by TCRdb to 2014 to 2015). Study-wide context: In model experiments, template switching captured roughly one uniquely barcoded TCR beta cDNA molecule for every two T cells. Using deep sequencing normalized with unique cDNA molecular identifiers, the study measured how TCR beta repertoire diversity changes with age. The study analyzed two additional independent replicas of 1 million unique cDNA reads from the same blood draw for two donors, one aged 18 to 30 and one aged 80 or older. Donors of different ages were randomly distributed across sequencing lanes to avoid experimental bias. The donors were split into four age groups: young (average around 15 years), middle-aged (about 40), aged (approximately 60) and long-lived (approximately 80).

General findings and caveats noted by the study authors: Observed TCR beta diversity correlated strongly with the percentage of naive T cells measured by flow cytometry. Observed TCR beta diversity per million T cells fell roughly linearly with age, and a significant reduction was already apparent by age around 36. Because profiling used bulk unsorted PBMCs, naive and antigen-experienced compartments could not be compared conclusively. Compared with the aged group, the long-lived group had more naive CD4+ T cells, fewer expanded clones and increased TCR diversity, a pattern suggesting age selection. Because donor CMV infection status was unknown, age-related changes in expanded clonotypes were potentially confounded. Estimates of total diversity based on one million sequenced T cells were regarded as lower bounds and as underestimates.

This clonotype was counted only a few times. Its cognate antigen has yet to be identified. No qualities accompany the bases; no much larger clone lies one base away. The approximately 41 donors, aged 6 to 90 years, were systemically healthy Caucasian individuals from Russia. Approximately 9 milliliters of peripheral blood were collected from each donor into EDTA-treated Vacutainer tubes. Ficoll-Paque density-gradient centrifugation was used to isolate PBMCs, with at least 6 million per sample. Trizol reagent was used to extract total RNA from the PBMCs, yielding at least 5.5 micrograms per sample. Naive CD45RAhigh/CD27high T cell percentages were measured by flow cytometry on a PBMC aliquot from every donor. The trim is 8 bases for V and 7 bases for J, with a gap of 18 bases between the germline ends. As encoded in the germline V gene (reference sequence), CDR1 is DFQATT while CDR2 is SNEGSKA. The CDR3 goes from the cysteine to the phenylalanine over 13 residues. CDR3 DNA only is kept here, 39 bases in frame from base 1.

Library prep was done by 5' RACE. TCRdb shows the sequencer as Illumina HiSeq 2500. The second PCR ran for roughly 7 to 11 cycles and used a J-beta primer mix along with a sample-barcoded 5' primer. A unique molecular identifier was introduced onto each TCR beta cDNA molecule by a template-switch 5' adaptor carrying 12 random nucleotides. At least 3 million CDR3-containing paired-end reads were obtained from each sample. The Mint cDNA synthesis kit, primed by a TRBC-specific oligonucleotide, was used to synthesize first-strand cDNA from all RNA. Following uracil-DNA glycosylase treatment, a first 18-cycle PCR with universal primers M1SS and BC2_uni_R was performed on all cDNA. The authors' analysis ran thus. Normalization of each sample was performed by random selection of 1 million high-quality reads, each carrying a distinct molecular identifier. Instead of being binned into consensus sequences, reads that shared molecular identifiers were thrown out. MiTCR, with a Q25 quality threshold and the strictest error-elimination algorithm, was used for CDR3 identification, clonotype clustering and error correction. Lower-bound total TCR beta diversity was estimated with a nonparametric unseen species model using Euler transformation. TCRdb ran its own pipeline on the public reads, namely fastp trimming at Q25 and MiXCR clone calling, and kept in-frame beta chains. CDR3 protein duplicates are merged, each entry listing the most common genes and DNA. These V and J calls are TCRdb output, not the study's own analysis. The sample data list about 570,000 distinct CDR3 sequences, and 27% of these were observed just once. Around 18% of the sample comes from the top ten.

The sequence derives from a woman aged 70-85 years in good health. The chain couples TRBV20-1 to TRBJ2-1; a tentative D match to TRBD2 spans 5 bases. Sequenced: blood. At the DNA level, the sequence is TGCAGTTCCAGGCGGACTCCCACGAATGAGCAGTTCTTC. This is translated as CSSRRTPTNEQFF.